This entry lists 11 T cell receptor beta chains sequenced from one sample in a study of metastatic and nonmetastatic thyroid tumors. Every patient underwent thyroid surgery untreated. TCRdb reanalyzed the PCR reads via MiXCR. This sample carries approximately 8,000 clones, approximately 33% of them seen once, and the ten largest clones take 15% to 20%. The sample comprised tumor tissue. These receptors were taken from a female donor with papillary thyroid cancer or a benign thyroid nodule (not recorded which). Some clones in this sample may be carry-over from other donors' samples.

The rearrangement uses TRBV27 and TRBJ2-7; 9 bases are a match to TRBD2. The length of the CDR3 is 15 residues. The V gene end was trimmed by 5 bases and the J gene end by 2 bases; junction bases not matched to a gene: 7. Germline V lookup: CDR1 MNHEY, CDR2 SMNVEV (reference sequence). CDR3 amino acids: CASSRSAGGTYEQYF. In nucleotides, the CDR3 is TGTGCCAGCAGTCGATCAGCGGGAGGAACCTACGAGCAGTACTTC.

The rearrangement links TRBV5-1 to TRBJ2-3; 8 nucleotides agree with TRBD2. With 0 bases clipped from V and 5 bases from J, the junction kept 8 bases outside the gene matches. There are 16 residues in the CDR3. Looked up from germline, CDR1 is SGHRS and CDR2 is YFSETQ. The CDR3 DNA follows: TGCGCCAGCAGCTTGGGGTGGAGCGGGAGTTTAGATACGCAGTATTTT. Translated: CASSLGWSGSLDTQYF.

By sample share, this clone is large. The chain couples TRBV11-2 to TRBJ2-1; D not certain. The CDR3 runs to 13 residues. Germline assignment: CDR1 SGHAT and CDR2 FQNNGV. The V and J ends lost 4 bases and 10 bases respectively, with 14 bases between them. The CDR3 bases are TGTGCCAGCAGCTCACCCCCCCAGGCAGAGCAGTTCTTC. Translated: CASSSPPQAEQFF.

The rearrangement joins TRBV3-1 to TRBJ2-5; 8 positions agree with TRBD2. V dropped 4 bases and J dropped 2; count of bases not matched to a gene: 12. This CDR3 has 17 residues. Germline V gene sequence: CDR1 LGHDT, CDR2 YNNKEL (reference sequence). The CDR3 region has the DNA TGTGCCAGCAGCCTAAGGAATACGGGAGGGCCTCAAGAGACCCAGTACTTC. It is translated as CASSLRNTGGPQETQYF.

This clone was detected only a few times. This chain connects TRBV6-2 or TRBV6-3 to TRBJ2-3, with D unresolved. V shed 0 bases and J shed 4 bases, with 8 bases lying between them. CDR3 length: 14 amino acids. Looked up from germline, CDR1 is MNHEY and CDR2 is SVGEGT. CDR3 bases: TGTGCCAGCAGTTACTCGGCGAGTCCAGATACGCAGTATTTT. It yields the protein CASSYSASPDTQYF.

This clone was counted between two and nine times. This chain joins TRBV6-2 or TRBV6-3 and TRBJ2-7, with D possibly called TRBD1 or TRBD2 (5 bases each). The CDR3 has 14 amino acids. Per the germline V gene, CDR1 is MNHEY and CDR2 is SVGEGT. Trimming shortened V by 7 bases and J by 3 bases, and 16 bases separated the two germline ends. In DNA form, the CDR3 reads TGTGCCAGCAAGCTCCGGGACGCTTACTACGAGCAGTACTTC. The encoded protein is CASKLRDAYYEQYF.

By sample fraction, this clone is medium-sized. The V and J genes are TRBV4-3 and TRBJ2-2; no reliable D call. Trimming left V 6 bases short and J 8 bases short, with 7 bases between. Germline loops: CDR1 LGHNA, CDR2 YSLEER. This CDR3 has 11 residues. The CDR3 is CASREGGELFF. Here the CDR3 DNA reads TGCGCCAGCAGGGAAGGGGGGGAGCTGTTTTTT.

The chain links TRBV4-2 to TRBJ1-2; D not certain. V was shortened by 1 base and J by 1 base, with 4 bases between the two germline ends. Germline CDR1 reads LGHNA; CDR2 reads YNFKEQ. CDR3 length: 13 residues. CDR3 residues: CASSQGGNYGYTF. CDR3 DNA: TGTGCCAGCAGCCAAGGCGGTAACTATGGCTACACCTTC.

In its sample, this clone ranks as medium-sized. The chain carries TRBV20-1 and TRBJ1-1; 10 bases agree with TRBD1. Germline-derived CDR1 and CDR2 are DFQATT and SNEGSKA (reference sequence). The CDR3 is 15 residues long. After removal of 1 base from V and 6 bases from J, the junction contained 8 bases not matched to a gene. For the CDR3, the DNA is TGCAGTGCTAGAGTCAGGACAGGGGGGTGGGCTGAAGCTTTCTTT. This codes for CSARVRTGGWAEAFF.

This clone was found many times. This chain links TRBV9 with TRBJ2-5; D is tentatively TRBD1 or TRBD2 (5 bases each). Germline V gene sequence: CDR1 SGDLS, CDR2 YYNGEE. V lost 4 bases and J 1 base, leaving 8 bases between the germline ends. The CDR3 covers 13 residues. As DNA, the CDR3 is TGTGCCAGCAGCTTGGGACCCCAAGAGACCCAGTACTTC. It translates to CASSLGPQETQYF.

This clone has only a few counts. The chain employs TRBV6-1 and TRBJ1-2; a weak D match, TRBD1 (6 bases). CDR1 is MNHNS, CDR2 SASEGT, per germline. Trimming removed 2 bases from V and 10 bases from J, with 11 bases in between. This CDR3 is built from 12 residues. The CDR3 protein is CASSENRAPYTF. The CDR3 DNA sequence: TGTGCCAGCAGTGAAAACAGGGCCCCCTACACCTTC.